This T cell receptor (beta chain) was recovered during a study of response to subunit inactivated influenza vaccine (dated by TCRdb to about 2018). Broadly, across the study: Deep quantitative T cell receptor repertoire profiling was used in the study to track responses to a trivalent subunit inactivated influenza vaccine.

Inclusive of the bounding cysteine and phenylalanine, the CDR3 is 14 residues long. The only DNA kept is the CDR3, 42 bases in frame from the first base. The junction shows trimming of 1 base on V and 2 bases on J, plus 9 bases between the germline ends. Per the germline V gene (reference sequence), LNHNV is the CDR1 and YYDKDF is the CDR2. Of note for this clonotype: The antigen it binds to is not known. No base-level quality is on record; no much larger clone is a single base apart.

Libraries were built with RT-PCR. TCRdb lists the instrument as Illumina HiSeq 2500. TCRdb trimmed the raw reads at Q25, called clones with MiXCR and kept productive beta chains. Each CDR3 protein appears once, grouped with its most common genes and DNA. This sample lists about 540,000 distinct CDR3 sequences; roughly 25% were detected once. Around 2.8% of the sample is held by the ten biggest clonotypes. General findings and caveats noted by the study authors: The authors suggested that each seasonal influenza vaccination may recruit only a limited number of new T cells.

The sample also formed part of further work on T cells expressing NK-cell markers. Per that second paper: TCR beta cDNA libraries were made by 5'RACE template switching that added a universal primer site and unique molecular identifiers. Three sorted T-cell subsets (CD3+CD56+NKG2C+, CD3+CD56+NKG2C- and CD3+CD56-NKG2C+) from several donors had their TCR beta-chain repertoires profiled. Of the eight sequenced donors, seven were found to be HCMV-seropositive and one was found to be HCMV-seronegative. In several experiments an anti-gammadeltaTCR antibody was added to restrict sorting to alphabetaTCR-expressing T cells. In 5 to 7 donors, the dominant CD3+CD56+NKG2C+ clonotypes were found to rank among the top 10 CD8+ clonotypes and to make up about 1.0-7.5% of CD8+ T cells. Those dominant clonotypes were again the most abundant among CD3+CD56-NKG2C+ cells in a few donors, at roughly 25-60.1%. It remained unclear whether the expanded NKG2C-expressing T cell clones were specific for HCMV antigens. Randomly selected healthy volunteers, three men and five women, were used as the eight sequenced donors. HCMV serostatus was determined by detecting HCMV-specific IgG in serum with a commercial ELISA kit. Ficoll density gradient centrifugation was used to isolate peripheral blood mononuclear cells from blood. Magnetic immunoseparation with Miltenyi isolation kits was used to isolate CD4+ and CD8+ T cells from PBMC. cDNA synthesis was primed from the TCR beta constant segment and was followed by two successive PCR amplification steps. Sequencing of the libraries produced 2 x 150 bp reads on Illumina HiSeq 2000/2500, MiSeq or NextSeq. Reads were demultiplexed and grouped by UMI with MIGEC, and clonotypes were assembled and quantified with MiTCR. To remove erroneous sequences, TCR cDNA sequences were retained only when supported by two or more reads. The tcR package was used for downstream repertoire analysis, and clonotypes were matched between fractions using CDR3 nucleotide sequence together with V segment. VDJmatch was used to annotate antigen specificity against VDJdb, with one amino acid substitution allowed in CDR3.

This receptor chain uses TRBV15 and TRBJ2-7; matching of 5 bases hints at TRBD1 as the D gene. Material: CD4+ T cells sorted from PBMCs, obtained approximately 12 days after vaccination. The TCR was taken from a man between 50 and 59 years old who received an inactivated influenza vaccine. Donor details come from another sample of the same person, matched by shared clones. The nucleotide sequence reads as follows: TGTGCCACCAGCAGAGGGACATTTGCCTACGAGCAGTACTTC. It translates to CATSRGTFAYEQYF.